One sample yielded the 29 T cell receptor beta chains listed below, sequenced in a study of identifying expanded T cells in peripheral blood (dated by TCRdb to between 2018 and 2021). The library was made by the immunoSEQ multiplex PCR assay. TCRdb re-hosts the immuneACCESS table, in-frame sequences only. Its copies lack some clones; in the studies checked, an unresolved V gene accounts for under half of them, and the cause for the rest is not known. For this sample the table gives tens of thousands of clones, of which roughly 86% were detected only once. The ten largest make up approximately 6% of the sample. Sequenced: blood. These receptors were taken from a person aged 18 to 75 in good health.

J is TRBJ1-3 and V is TRBV5-5; D is undetermined. Per the germline V gene, CDR1 is SGHKS and CDR2 is YYEKEE (reference sequence). This CDR3 region has 16 residues. Trimming left V 4 bases short and J 2 bases short, with 16 bases between. In DNA form, the CDR3 reads TGTGCCAGCAGCGGGCAAGGAGTGGTAGCTGGAAACACCATATATTTT. Translated: CASSGQGVVAGNTIYF.

This chain links TRBV19 with TRBJ2-5; 7 nucleotides agree with TRBD2. The V gene's germline CDR1 is LNHDA and CDR2 SQIVND (reference sequence). This CDR3 has 15 amino acids. V was clipped by 10 bases and J by 1 base; unmatched bases: 12. The CDR3 spells CATKPLADLQETQYF. The CDR3 DNA follows: TGTGCCACAAAACCCCTAGCGGATCTCCAAGAGACCCAGTACTTC.

The chain carries TRBV15 and TRBJ2-6; D might be TRBD1 (6 bases). CDR1 LNHNV and CDR2 YYDKDF come from the germline V gene (reference sequence). The V end lost 4 bases, the J end lost 4 bases, and 8 bases lay between the germline ends. CDR3 length equals 14 residues. Here the CDR3 reads CATSNRAGANVLTF. CDR3 DNA: TGTGCCACCAGCAACAGGGCCGGGGCCAACGTCCTGACTTTC.

By sample share, this clone is large. J is TRBJ1-5 and V is TRBV4-1; no reliable D call. The CDR3 has 14 residues. Trimming cost V 7 bases and J 2 bases, with 12 bases left between them. In germline, CDR1 is MGHRA, CDR2 YSYEKL. The CDR3 loop reads CASTLDLGNQPQHF. The CDR3 DNA sequence: TGCGCCAGCACCCTGGACCTGGGCAATCAGCCCCAGCATTTT.

The V gene is TRBV15, the J gene TRBJ2-1, with 7 bases identical to TRBD2. Unmatched junction bases numbered 15, after V lost 4 bases and J lost 9 bases. The CDR3 sequence is 16 residues long. Germline loops: CDR1 LNHNV, CDR2 YYDKDF (reference sequence). Written as DNA, the CDR3 is TGTGCCACCAGCACTCTCCGGACTAGTTTGGGGACTGAGCAGTTCTTC. Its protein product is CATSTLRTSLGTEQFF.

The chain is built from TRBV18 and TRBJ1-1, with TRBD1 as a possible D gene (6 bases). CDR3 length equals 13 residues. The V gene lost 3 bases and the J gene lost 10 bases, with 15 bases spanning the gap. Germline CDR1 is KGHSH and CDR2 is LQKENI. The CDR3 DNA reads as TGTGCCAGCTCACCCGGGACAAGGAGTGGAGCTTTCTTT. Translation: CASSPGTRSGAFF.

The chain combines TRBV6-4 with TRBJ2-4, with D tentatively TRBD1 (6 bases). The CDR3 spans 13 residues. Germline V gives CDR1 MRHNA, CDR2 SNTAGT. V gave up 2 bases and J gave up 12 bases, with 14 bases separating them. Written as DNA, the CDR3 is TGTGCCAGCAGTGACGGGGGCAGGGGACATCAGTACTTC. It translates to CASSDGGRGHQYF.

Concerning this clone itself: This sample includes further DNA sequences coding for the same CDR3. The genes are TRBV19 and TRBJ2-7, with D uncertain. Trimming took 6 bases from V and 2 from J, leaving 11 bases between them. CDR1 and CDR2 from the germline V gene are LNHDA and SQIVND (reference sequence). The CDR3 is 13 amino acids. The CDR3 sequence: CASRRTETYEQYF. CDR3 bases: TGTGCCAGTAGGAGGACGGAGACCTACGAGCAGTACTTC.

This clone was counted a few times. The chain is built from TRBV5-1 and TRBJ2-2; TRBD1 is a possible D gene (5 bases). The length of the CDR3 is 13 residues. Germline V gene sequence: CDR1 SGHRS, CDR2 YFSETQ. V lost 4 bases and J lost 3, with 7 bases in between. CDR3 protein: CASSLQDTGELFF. The CDR3 region has the DNA TGCGCCAGCAGCCTACAGGACACCGGGGAGCTGTTTTTT.

The rearrangement uses TRBV6-1 and TRBJ1-5, with TRBD1 identical over 8 bases. Unmatched junction bases numbered 3, after V lost 4 bases and J lost 7 bases. Looked up from germline, CDR1 is MNHNS and CDR2 is SASEGT. This CDR3 has 13 amino acids. This chain's CDR3 is CASSVTGDQPQHF. CDR3 sequence (DNA): TGTGCCAGCAGTGTGACAGGGGACCAGCCCCAGCATTTT.

The rearrangement uses TRBV5-6 and TRBJ1-6; no clear D gene. The CDR3 covers 16 residues. Germline assignment: CDR1 SGHDT and CDR2 YYEEEE. V was trimmed by 3 bases and J by 7 bases, leaving 17 bases between them. The CDR3 DNA reads as TGTGCCAGCAGCTCCCGCCTTGGGCCAAGCAATTCACCCCTCCACTTT. Encoded protein: CASSSRLGPSNSPLHF.

CDR3 in amino acids: CASSQGDLTYEQYF. The CDR3, as DNA: TGCGCCAGCAGCCAAGGGGACTTAACCTACGAGCAGTACTTC. The gene calls are TRBV4-3 and TRBJ2-7, with D possibly matching TRBD2 (6 bases). The germline V gene has CDR1 LGHNA and CDR2 YSLEER. V was pared by 1 base and J by 2 bases, with 9 bases between. The CDR3 spans 14 residues.

This chain links TRBV27 with TRBJ2-1; 14 bases are a match to TRBD2. Per the germline V gene, CDR1 is MNHEY and CDR2 is SMNVEV (reference sequence). With V trimmed by 10 bases and J by 8 bases, 7 bases remained unmatched. The length of the CDR3 is 14 residues. CDR3 sequence (DNA): TGTGCCAACGTCGGGACTAGCGGGAGCTATGAGCAGTTCTTC. It codes for CANVGTSGSYEQFF.

This chain connects TRBV6-5 to TRBJ1-5; D might be TRBD1 (5 bases). The CDR3 consists of 14 residues. V lost 6 bases and J 3 bases, leaving 12 bases between the germline ends. CDR1 is MNHEY, CDR2 SVGAGI, per germline. The CDR3 nucleotides are TGTGCCAGCAGGGGGCCGGGACCCAATCAGCCCCAGCATTTT. It encodes CASRGPGPNQPQHF.

The chain joins TRBV5-1 to TRBJ2-5, with 14 nucleotides matching TRBD2. CDR1 is SGHRS, CDR2 YFSETQ, per germline. The CDR3 contains 16 residues. The J segment lost 2 bases and the V segment lost 4 bases, leaving 4 bases of the junction unmatched. The CDR3 is CASSRGTSGGQETQYF. The CDR3 DNA is TGCGCCAGCAGCCGAGGGACTAGCGGGGGTCAAGAGACCCAGTACTTC.

The rearrangement uses TRBV6-1 and TRBJ2-1, with TRBD1 matching over 7 bases. The CDR3 has 15 amino acids. Germline CDR1 reads MNHNS; CDR2 reads SASEGT. Unmatched junction bases numbered 7, after V lost 6 bases and J lost 2 bases. This chain's CDR3 is CASRVRQGAYNEQFF. The CDR3 nucleotides are TGTGCCAGCAGGGTTAGGCAGGGGGCCTACAATGAGCAGTTCTTC.

The J gene is TRBJ2-1, the V gene TRBV10-3, with a tentative D call TRBD2 (6 bases). The V end lost 4 bases, the J end lost 7 bases, and 14 bases lay between the germline ends. The CDR3 covers 14 residues. The germline V gene encodes CDR1 ENHRY and CDR2 SYGVKD. Here the CDR3 DNA reads TGTGCCATCAGTGCACGGGGCGGGGAAAATGAGCAGTTCTTC. This gives the protein CAISARGGENEQFF.

This clone was counted a single time. This rearrangement joins TRBV19 to TRBJ1-3; D uncertain. Germline assignment: CDR1 LNHDA and CDR2 SQIVND (reference sequence). The CDR3 totals 17 residues. Trimming took off 6 bases at V and 0 bases at J, with 18 bases between the two ends. CDR3: CASSFRPPWISGNTIYF. In nucleotides, the CDR3 is TGTGCCAGTAGCTTCCGACCGCCTTGGATCTCTGGAAACACCATATATTTT.

The gene calls are TRBV18 and TRBJ2-5; TRBD2 is a possible D gene (6 bases). The V end was cut by 2 bases, the J end by 6 bases, with 19 bases between. This CDR3 is built from 16 residues. Germline lookup yields CDR1 KGHSH and CDR2 LQKENI. Here the CDR3 DNA reads TGTGCCAGCTCACCAGCGGGAACGGGGAATCAACAGACCCAGTACTTC. Its protein is CASSPAGTGNQQTQYF.

This chain connects TRBV5-4 to TRBJ2-7; 11 positions match TRBD1. Germline assignment: CDR1 SGHNT and CDR2 YYREEE (reference sequence). This CDR3 region has 14 residues. V dropped 4 bases and J dropped 6; count of bases not matched to a gene: 6. The CDR3 DNA reads as TGTGCCAGCAGCGGGGACAGGGGGATCGTCGAGCAGTACTTC. This encodes CASSGDRGIVEQYF.

The gene calls are TRBV5-1 and TRBJ2-1; 8 bases line up with TRBD1. CDR3 length: 16 residues. CDR1 is SGHRS, CDR2 YFSETQ, per germline. After removal of 0 bases from V and 6 bases from J, the junction contained 8 bases not matched to a gene. Written as DNA, the CDR3 is TGCGCCAGCAGCTTGGAGATAACAGGGGGTCTCAATGAGCAGTTCTTC. Translating it yields CASSLEITGGLNEQFF. The whole variable domain, filled in from reference TRBV5-1 and TRBJ2-1, reads KAGVTQTPRYLIKTRGQQVTLSCSPISGHRSVSWYQQTPGQGLQFLFEYFSETQRNKGNFPGRFSGRQFSNSRSEMNVSTLELGDSALYLCASSLEITGGLNEQFFGPGTRLTVL.

The rearrangement uses TRBV7-9 and TRBJ2-3, with D tentatively TRBD2 (7 bases). Germline assignment: CDR1 SEHNR and CDR2 FQNEAQ (reference sequence). V was clipped by 4 bases and J by 1 base, with 15 bases between them. The CDR3 sequence is 16 residues long. The CDR3 coding sequence is TGTGCCAGCAGCTCGGGGGCGCTAGCGGGCACAGATACGCAGTATTTT. Its protein product is CASSSGALAGTDTQYF. The full variable domain, its missing parts supplied by reference TRBV7-9 and TRBJ2-3, is DTGVSQNPRHKITKRGQNVTFRCDPISEHNRLYWYRQTLGQGPEFLTYFQNEAQLEKSRLLSDRFSAERPKGSFSTLEIQRTEQGDSAMYLCASSSGALAGTDTQYFGPGTRLTVL.

A few counts support this clone. The gene calls are TRBV7-2 and TRBJ1-3, with D maybe TRBD1 (6 bases). Germline V gene data show CDR1 as SGHTA and CDR2 as FQGNSA. Trimming left V 5 bases short and J 4 bases short, with 12 bases between. The CDR3 loop spans 14 amino acids. CDR3 in amino acids: CASSPQGGGNTIYF. CDR3 sequence (DNA): TGTGCCAGCAGCCCCCAAGGGGGGGGAAACACCATATATTTT.

The chain joins TRBV5-4 to TRBJ2-7, with D perhaps given as TRBD1 or TRBD2 (5 bases each). The V and J ends lost 3 bases and 2 bases respectively, with 12 bases between them. The CDR3 spans 14 residues. In germline, CDR1 is SGHNT, CDR2 YYREEE (reference sequence). CDR3: CASSYWGIAYEQYF. In nucleotides, the CDR3 is TGTGCCAGCAGCTATTGGGGGATCGCCTACGAGCAGTACTTC.

The chain uses TRBV5-1 and TRBJ1-3; maybe TRBD1 (5 bases). Germline CDR1 is SGHRS and CDR2 is YFSETQ. Trimming took off 7 bases at V and 1 base at J, with 12 bases between the two ends. The CDR3 loop spans 14 amino acids. DNA for the CDR3: TGCGCCAGCCGGGAAGGGACGTCTGGAAACACCATATATTTT. This sequence encodes CASREGTSGNTIYF.

This chain joins TRBV29-1 and TRBJ1-2, with TRBD1 matching 12 bases. Germline trimming cut 7 bases from V and 5 bases from J; bases unmatched to any gene: 2. This CDR3 has 12 amino acids. Germline V gene sequence: CDR1 SQVTM, CDR2 ANQGSEA. The CDR3 is CSGGQGAYGYTF. CDR3 nucleotides: TGCAGCGGGGGACAGGGGGCGTATGGCTACACCTTC. Filled out from reference TRBV29-1 and TRBJ1-2, the complete variable domain reads SAVISQKPSRDICQRGTSLTIQCQVDSQVTMMFWYRQQPGQSLTLIATANQGSEATYESGFVIDKFPISRPNLTFSTLTVSNMSPEDSSIYLCSGGQGAYGYTFGSGTRLTVV.

This clone showed up just a few times. This rearrangement joins TRBV7-2 to TRBJ1-6, with D maybe TRBD1 (5 bases). This CDR3 is built from 14 residues. Germline V gives CDR1 SGHTA, CDR2 FQGNSA. Trimming stripped 1 base from V and 9 bases from J, with 10 bases between. The CDR3 nucleotides are TGTGCCAGCAGCTTAGGAGACAGATCTTCACCCCTCCACTTT. Translating gives CASSLGDRSSPLHF.

This clone has a handful of counts. This chain's CDR3 is CAWSLKRGGNTGELFF. The CDR3 DNA reads as TGTGCCTGGAGTCTAAAGCGGGGGGGAAACACCGGGGAGCTGTTTTTT. The rearrangement joins TRBV30 to TRBJ2-2; the match to TRBD2 covers 10 bases. Germline V gene sequence: CDR1 GTSNPN, CDR2 SVGIG (reference sequence). The CDR3 loop spans 16 amino acids. After removal of 2 bases from V and 2 bases from J, the junction contained 5 bases not matched to a gene.

In DNA form, the CDR3 reads TGTGCCAGCTGTACTTTGGGCAATCAGCCCCAGCATTTT. Protein: CASCTLGNQPQHF. V gene TRBV6-1 combines with J gene TRBJ1-5; unclear D gene. V lost 8 bases and J 2 bases, leaving 10 bases between the germline ends. Germline values: CDR1 MNHNS, CDR2 SASEGT. The CDR3 contains 13 residues.